This is a list of T cell receptor beta chains from one sample in a study of blood T cell repertoires in COVID-19. Profiling relied on immunoSEQ multiplex PCR, and the TCRdb table lists in-frame clones only, not all of them. The sample lists around 210,000 clones; 84% were seen once. The sample consisted of peripheral blood. Every receptor here comes from a human donor in a cohort sampled during active COVID-19. Each CDR3 is given with its conserved first and last residue. The D gene is left open where the match is weak. Clone size appears in some rows only: once, few, many, or a class for an expanded clone.

CDR3aa,CDR3nt,d_gene,j_gene,abundance,v_gene
CASSTGSATNEKLFF,TGTGCCAGCAGCACAGGCTCTGCAACTAATGAAAAACTGTTTTTT,-,TRBJ1-4,-,TRBV6-1
CASGLVLWQENSPLHF,TGTGCTAGTGGTTTGGTACTTTGGCAGGAAAATTCACCCCTCCACTTT,-,TRBJ1-6,-,TRBV12-5
CASSIEGQGNTEAFF,TGTGCCAGTAGTATAGAGGGACAGGGGAACACTGAAGCTTTCTTT,TRBD1,TRBJ1-1,-,TRBV19
CASSLVRQGVRTGELFF,TGTGCCAGCAGCTTAGTTCGGCAGGGGGTTAGGACCGGGGAGCTGTTTTTT,TRBD1,TRBJ2-2,-,TRBV7-9
CSVGGQRIANYGYTF,TGCAGCGTGGGGGGACAGCGAATAGCTAACTATGGCTACACCTTC,TRBD1,TRBJ1-2,-,TRBV29-1
CASSSPGHGNQPQHF,TGTGCCAGCAGTTCTCCGGGACATGGAAATCAGCCCCAGCATTTT,-,TRBJ1-5,-,TRBV27
CASSSDYREQFF,TGTGCCAGCAGCTCGGACTATCGTGAGCAGTTCTTC,-,TRBJ2-1,once,TRBV7-9
CASSYSFRMNTEAFF,TGTGCCAGCAGTTACTCTTTCAGGATGAACACTGAAGCTTTCTTT,-,TRBJ1-1,-,TRBV6-5
CAISEWQASYEQYF,TGTGCCATCAGTGAGTGGCAGGCCTCCTACGAGCAGTACTTC,-,TRBJ2-7,-,TRBV10-3
CASSGGSGYSPLHF,TGCGCCAGCAGCGGGGGGTCCGGATATTCACCCCTCCACTTT,-,TRBJ1-6,-,TRBV5-1
CASSTRQDYTEAFF,TGTGCCAGCAGCACCCGACAGGACTACACTGAAGCTTTCTTT,-,TRBJ1-1,-,TRBV9
CASSNTGTSLNEQFF,TGTGCCAGCAGTAATACCGGGACTAGCCTGAATGAGCAGTTCTTC,TRBD2,TRBJ2-1,few,TRBV6-6
CASSLEGQGAATGELFF,TGCGCCAGCAGCTTGGAGGGACAGGGGGCGGCCACCGGGGAGCTGTTTTTT,TRBD1,TRBJ2-2,once,TRBV5-1
CASSQGGTSPQTQYF,TGTGCCAGCAGCCAAGGTGGGACTAGTCCTCAGACCCAGTACTTC,TRBD2,TRBJ2-5,-,TRBV4-2
CASSPRDRRYEQYF,TGTGCCAGCAGCCCCCGGGACAGGCGTTACGAGCAGTACTTC,TRBD1,TRBJ2-7,-,TRBV5-7
CASSPPGGLITEAFF,TGTGCCAGCTCACCACCGGGGGGGCTGATTACTGAAGCTTTCTTT,-,TRBJ1-1,-,TRBV18
CATSDPTGLGGANVLTF,TGTGCCACCAGTGACCCGACAGGGTTGGGTGGGGCCAACGTCCTGACTTTC,TRBD1,TRBJ2-6,once,TRBV24-1
CASSLGERAISYEQYF,TGTGCCAGCAGCTTAGGGGAGCGGGCTATCTCCTACGAGCAGTACTTC,-,TRBJ2-7,-,TRBV7-9
CATSDQKTSGPGNEQFF,TGTGCCACCAGTGATCAAAAGACTAGCGGCCCTGGCAATGAGCAGTTCTTC,TRBD2,TRBJ2-1,many,TRBV24-1
CASSSLAGVSYNEQFF,TGTGCCAGTAGTAGCCTAGCGGGAGTCTCCTACAATGAGCAGTTCTTC,TRBD2,TRBJ2-1,-,TRBV19
CASYGSNSPLHF,TGTGCCAGCTACGGGTCCAATTCACCCCTCCACTTT,-,TRBJ1-6,-,TRBV28
CASSLQTGARARAFF,TGCGCCAGCAGCTTGCAAACAGGGGCTCGAGCGAGAGCTTTCTTT,TRBD1,TRBJ1-1,-,TRBV5-1